These 8 T cell receptor beta chains were all obtained from the same sample, sequenced in a study of graft-versus-host responses after intestinal transplantation. Antigens for these TCRs are unknown. Using immunoSEQ multiplex PCR, the repertoire was profiled, and TCRdb retains in-frame clones only, with some absent. This repertoire shows nearly 110,000 clones, approximately 88% found once; its top ten account for less than 0.8%. Sample: unstimulated CD4+ T cells sorted from spleen or lymph node cells, taken before transplant. These receptors all stem from a human donor who was the organ donor for an intestinal transplant.

In this sample, this clone turned up once. This chain uses TRBV6-4 with TRBJ1-3, with no clear D. With 2 bases removed from V and 2 bases from J, the gap between germline ends came to 13 bases. This CDR3 comprises 16 residues. CDR1 is MRHNA, CDR2 SNTAGT, per germline. In DNA form, the CDR3 reads TGTGCCAGCAGTGACCAAGGCTTCCCCACTGGAAACACCATATATTTT. Protein: CASSDQGFPTGNTIYF.

The chain couples TRBV6-5 to TRBJ2-7; the D is unclear. V lost 5 bases and J 0 bases, leaving 11 bases between the germline ends. The CDR3 covers 14 residues. The germline gives CDR1 MNHEY, CDR2 SVGAGI. In DNA form, the CDR3 reads TGTGCCAGCAGTGATCGATGGAGCTCCTACGAGCAGTACTTC. Amino acids: CASSDRWSSYEQYF.

The rearrangement joins TRBV30 to TRBJ1-4; no definite D call. This CDR3 has 14 amino acids. Trimming removed 3 bases at V and 0 bases at J, with 8 bases between. The germline CDR1 and CDR2 sequences are GTSNPN and SVGIG (reference sequence). The CDR3 loop is CAWRSESTNEKLFF. CDR3 in DNA: TGTGCCTGGAGAAGCGAGTCAACTAATGAAAAACTGTTTTTT.

The chain uses TRBV5-5 and TRBJ2-2; 12 bases align to TRBD1. V dropped 4 bases and J dropped 6; count of bases not matched to a gene: 7. The CDR3 spans 16 residues. Germline V CDR1 and CDR2: SGHKS, YYEKEE (reference sequence). CDR3 protein: CASSALGQGAPGELFF. The CDR3 region has the DNA TGTGCCAGCAGCGCCCTGGGACAGGGGGCCCCCGGGGAGCTGTTTTTT.

This chain uses TRBV6-5 with TRBJ1-5; D unresolved. Germline loops: CDR1 MNHEY, CDR2 SVGAGI. Trimming stripped 5 bases from V and 1 base from J, with 6 bases between. The CDR3 is 13 amino acids. The CDR3 here is CASSVVSNQPQHF. As DNA, the CDR3 is TGTGCCAGCAGTGTCGTAAGCAATCAGCCCCAGCATTTT.

The gene calls are TRBV6-1 and TRBJ2-1; TRBD2 agrees at 8 bases. J lost 10 bases, V lost 4 bases, and 3 bases had no gene match. This CDR3 is built from 12 residues. In germline, CDR1 is MNHNS, CDR2 SASEGT. In nucleotides, the CDR3 is TGTGCCAGCAGTGGCCAGCGGGGGGAGCAGTTCTTC. It specifies CASSGQRGEQFF.

The chain combines TRBV11-2 with TRBJ1-4, with TRBD1 as a possible D gene (5 bases). The V end lost 4 bases, the J end lost 8 bases, and 17 bases lay between the germline ends. This CDR3 contains 15 residues. The germline gives CDR1 SGHAT, CDR2 FQNNGV. DNA for the CDR3: TGTGCCAGCAGCTACCCGGCCAGGGACGGAGAAAAACTGTTTTTT. Its translation: CASSYPARDGEKLFF.

CDR3 region: CASSRNPTYEQYF. As DNA, the CDR3 is TGCGCCAGCAGTCGCAACCCCACCTACGAGCAGTACTTC. This chain links TRBV5-1 with TRBJ2-7; D ambiguous. This CDR3 contains 13 residues. Trimming shortened V by 5 bases and J by 2 bases, and 11 bases separated the two germline ends. Germline V gene lookup returns CDR1 SGHRS and CDR2 YFSETQ.